A single sample gave rise to the 29 T cell receptor beta chains below, sequenced in a study of human thymus T cells. Sequenced by immunoSEQ multiplex PCR; TCRdb stores in-frame clones only, minus some. This table holds some 80,000 clones, 96% found once. Corrective heart surgery yielded resections, and these provided the thymus tissue. Material: thymus tissue. These receptors originate from a boy younger than two with a congenital heart defect but otherwise immunologically healthy.

V is TRBV11-3 and J is TRBJ1-1; TRBD1 agrees at 8 bases. The CDR3 covers 15 residues. From germline, CDR1 is SGHNT and CDR2 YENEEA. V lost 1 base and J lost 4; bases outside the gene matches: 5. The CDR3 protein is CASSLAGQGSTEAFF. CDR3 bases: TGTGCCAGCAGCTTAGCAGGACAGGGAAGCACTGAAGCTTTCTTT.

The chain is built from TRBV7-2 and TRBJ1-1; D gene unclear. CDR1 and CDR2 (germline): SGHTA, FQGNSA. The CDR3 runs to 14 residues. Trimming left V 1 base short and J 5 bases short, with 11 bases between. For the CDR3, the DNA is TGTGCCAGCAGCTTAGACAGAGAATTTACTGAAGCTTTCTTT. Translation gives CASSLDREFTEAFF.

The V call is TRBV19, the J call TRBJ2-7, with 9 bases matching TRBD2. CDR3 size: 17 residues. Germline-derived CDR1 and CDR2 are LNHDA and SQIVND (reference sequence). The CDR3 loop is CAPTPTSGPTSTYEQYF. DNA of the CDR3: TGTGCTCCCACCCCGACTAGCGGCCCAACCTCAACTTACGAGCAGTACTTC.

This rearrangement joins TRBV6-5 to TRBJ2-7; D remains unclear. From germline, CDR1 is MNHEY and CDR2 SVGAGI. The CDR3 totals 15 residues. V lost 6 bases to trimming and J lost 2 bases, with 17 bases between them. In nucleotides, the CDR3 is TGTGCCAGCAGGATAAGTAGTGGACCAGCCTACGAGCAGTACTTC. Translated: CASRISSGPAYEQYF.

This chain connects TRBV29-1 to TRBJ1-2, with 7 bases fitting TRBD1. After removal of 6 bases from V and 1 base from J, the junction contained 8 bases not matched to a gene. Germline V gene sequence: CDR1 SQVTM, CDR2 ANQGSEA. This CDR3 contains 14 residues. CDR3 region: CSVPGTVLNYGYTF. The CDR3 nucleotides are TGCAGCGTCCCCGGGACAGTCCTTAACTATGGCTACACCTTC.

The chain couples TRBV14 to TRBJ2-2, with TRBD1 matching over 10 bases. V lost 1 base to trimming and J lost 5 bases; unmatched junction nucleotides: 7. The germline V gene encodes CDR1 SGHDN and CDR2 FVKESK. This CDR3 comprises 17 residues. Here the CDR3 DNA reads TGTGCCAGCAGCCAAGGGAGACAGGGGGCAGGAACCGGGGAGCTGTTTTTT. It is translated as CASSQGRQGAGTGELFF.

The gene calls are TRBV5-1 and TRBJ2-2; tentatively, D is TRBD2 (5 bases). Trimming cost V 1 base and J 4 bases, with 14 bases left between them. The CDR3 loop spans 16 amino acids. Per germline, CDR1 SGHRS and CDR2 YFSETQ. CDR3 sequence: CASSLNGKEGTGELFF. The CDR3 coding sequence is TGCGCCAGCAGCTTGAACGGGAAAGAGGGCACCGGGGAGCTGTTTTTT.

The chain uses TRBV18 and TRBJ1-5; D remains unclear. Germline V gives CDR1 KGHSH, CDR2 LQKENI. Trimming left V 4 bases short and J 8 bases short, with 18 bases between. The length of the CDR3 is 15 residues. The CDR3 coding sequence is TGTGCCAGCTCACTTAATGAAGGGAGGATCAAGCCCCAGCATTTT. Translating it yields CASSLNEGRIKPQHF. The full variable domain, in which reference TRBV18 and TRBJ1-5 provide the parts outside the CDR3, is NAGVMQNPRHLVRRRGQEARLRCSPMKGHSHVYWYRQLPEEGLKFMVYLQKENIIDESGMPKERFSAEFPKEGPSILRIQQVVRGDSAAYFCASSLNEGRIKPQHFGDGTRLSIL.

J is TRBJ1-2 and V is TRBV28; 7 bases are shared with TRBD1. Trimming took 7 bases from V and 4 from J; bases not matched to a gene: 15. Per germline, CDR1 MDHEN and CDR2 SYDVKM. This CDR3 contains 16 residues. The DNA for the CDR3 is TGTGCCAGCAATTCCTCCCCCGACAGGGCCACCTATGGCTACACCTTC. Protein sequence: CASNSSPDRATYGYTF.

This chain links TRBV10-3 with TRBJ1-4; weak D call: TRBD1 (6 bases). V dropped 1 base and J dropped 5 bases, with 11 bases sitting between them. This CDR3 is built from 15 residues. Germline V gene lookup returns CDR1 ENHRY and CDR2 SYGVKD. CDR3 protein: CAISEFGGGNEKLFF. As DNA, the CDR3 is TGTGCCATCAGTGAGTTCGGAGGGGGGAATGAAAAACTGTTTTTT.

V usage is TRBV7-9 and J usage is TRBJ2-1; D possibly corresponds to TRBD2 (6 bases). Germline V gene sequence: CDR1 SEHNR, CDR2 FQNEAQ (reference sequence). The CDR3 runs to 17 residues. V shed 5 bases and J shed 8 bases, with 25 bases lying between them. DNA for the CDR3: TGTGCCAGCAGCACACGGGACTTACTACATAGACGCGATGAGCAGTTCTTC. It encodes CASSTRDLLHRRDEQFF. The full variable domain, completed using reference TRBV7-9 and TRBJ2-1, is DTGVSQNPRHKITKRGQNVTFRCDPISEHNRLYWYRQTLGQGPEFLTYFQNEAQLEKSRLLSDRFSAERPKGSFSTLEIQRTEQGDSAMYLCASSTRDLLHRRDEQFFGPGTRLTVL.

The V and J genes are TRBV11-2 and TRBJ2-2; no clear D. V was cut by 7 bases and J by 6 bases, with 15 bases left in between. There are 14 residues in the CDR3. Germline-derived CDR1 and CDR2 are SGHAT and FQNNGV. This CDR3 is CASTDKVKAGELFF. In DNA, the CDR3 is TGTGCCAGCACCGATAAAGTAAAGGCCGGGGAGCTGTTTTTT.

The V gene is TRBV6-1, the J gene TRBJ2-7; D may be TRBD1 (6 bases). CDR3 length equals 15 residues. V was clipped by 5 bases and J by 6 bases, with 20 bases between them. CDR1 MNHNS and CDR2 SASEGT come from the germline V gene. CDR3 protein: CASSTRPGHSCEQYF. The DNA for the CDR3 is TGTGCCAGCAGTACCCGCCCGGGACACTCTTGCGAGCAGTACTTC.

The rearrangement uses TRBV28 and TRBJ2-5, with 7 positions matching TRBD2. Germline CDR1 reads MDHEN; CDR2 reads SYDVKM. The CDR3 is made up of 18 amino acids. With 2 bases clipped from V and 0 bases from J, the junction kept 12 bases outside the gene matches. For the CDR3, the DNA is TGTGCCAGCAGTTTAGCGAGGGAGGGGCCAGTTTACCAAGAGACCCAGTACTTC. Translating it yields CASSLAREGPVYQETQYF.

The V call is TRBV5-1, the J call TRBJ2-4; D is possibly TRBD2 (6 bases). V dropped 3 bases and J dropped 0 bases, with 16 bases sitting between them. In germline, CDR1 is SGHRS, CDR2 YFSETQ. This CDR3 contains 17 residues. CDR3 amino acids: CASSSQGPGEAKNIQYF. DNA for the CDR3: TGCGCCAGCAGCTCCCAAGGTCCGGGGGAAGCCAAAAACATTCAGTACTTC.

CDR3 region: CASSLVRKNADTQYF. In nucleotides, the CDR3 is TGTGCCAGCAGCTTGGTAAGGAAGAATGCAGATACGCAGTATTTT. The genes are TRBV13 and TRBJ2-3; D is uncertain. This CDR3 has 15 amino acids. Deletions cut 3 bases from V and 4 bases from J, with 14 bases between. Per the germline V gene, CDR1 is PRHDT and CDR2 is FYEKMQ (reference sequence). The entire variable domain, with the rest obtained from reference TRBV13 and TRBJ2-3, is as follows: AAGVIQSPRHLIKEKRETATLKCYPIPRHDTVYWYQQGPGQDPQFLISFYEKMQSDKGSIPDRFSAQQFSDYHSELNMSSLELGDSALYFCASSLVRKNADTQYFGPGTRLTVL.

The J gene is TRBJ2-5, the V gene TRBV5-1, with TRBD1 matching 12 bases. The J segment lost 2 bases and the V segment lost 4 bases, leaving 3 bases of the junction unmatched. The CDR3 covers 15 residues. Germline CDR1 reads SGHRS; CDR2 reads YFSETQ. This chain's CDR3 is CASSRGQGAQETQYF. In DNA form, the CDR3 reads TGCGCCAGCAGCAGGGGACAGGGGGCACAAGAGACCCAGTACTTC.

The rearrangement links TRBV7-2 to TRBJ1-2; a possible D gene is TRBD1 (6 bases). Germline V lookup: CDR1 SGHTA, CDR2 FQGNSA. Trimming left V 4 bases short and J 8 bases short, with 20 bases between. CDR3 length: 15 amino acids. CDR3 in DNA: TGTGCCAGCAGCTCCATCCGGACAGACCGTAGCGGCTACACCTTC. Its protein product is CASSSIRTDRSGYTF.

This rearrangement joins TRBV7-9 to TRBJ1-6, with D unresolved. The length of the CDR3 is 12 residues. Germline lookup yields CDR1 SEHNR and CDR2 FQNEAQ (reference sequence). Between the trimmed V and J ends, which lost 5 bases and 5 bases, there was a span of 4 bases. DNA for the CDR3: TGTGCCAGCAGCCCAGATAATTCACCCCTCCACTTT. It codes for CASSPDNSPLHF.

CDR3 bases: TGTGCCAGCTGGAGGACTAGCGTTTCCTACGAGCAGTACTTC. As protein: CASWRTSVSYEQYF. The V gene is TRBV6-1, the J gene TRBJ2-7, with 9 bases identical to TRBD2. V lost 8 bases, J lost 1 base, and 6 bases stayed unmatched. Germline loops: CDR1 MNHNS, CDR2 SASEGT. The CDR3 sequence is 14 residues long.

V gene TRBV27 combines with J gene TRBJ1-3; D gene ambiguous. CDR1 and CDR2 from the germline V gene are MNHEY and SMNVEV (reference sequence). V lost 8 bases, J lost 0 bases, and 23 bases lay in between. The CDR3 extends over 18 amino acids. Here the CDR3 reads CASSTMGTPRNSGNTIYF. The CDR3 DNA follows: TGTGCCAGCTCGACGATGGGTACGCCTAGAAACTCTGGAAACACCATATATTTT.

The chain combines TRBV27 with TRBJ2-1; 11 bases fit TRBD1. The germline V gene encodes CDR1 MNHEY and CDR2 SMNVEV (reference sequence). Trimming cost V 5 bases and J 8 bases; bases outside gene matches: 20. The CDR3 consists of 19 residues. CDR3 sequence reads: CASSGRSGQGASVRDEQFF. CDR3 bases: TGTGCCAGCAGTGGGAGGAGTGGACAGGGGGCTAGCGTAAGAGATGAGCAGTTCTTC.

V is TRBV14 and J is TRBJ1-1; unclear D gene. Germline values: CDR1 SGHDN, CDR2 FVKESK. The CDR3 totals 13 residues. Between the trimmed V and J ends, which lost 2 bases and 7 bases, there was a span of 11 bases. The CDR3 protein is CASSQRPRVEAFF. In nucleotides, the CDR3 is TGTGCCAGCAGCCAACGCCCGAGGGTTGAAGCTTTCTTT.

V usage is TRBV5-1 and J usage is TRBJ2-1; 7 nucleotides align to TRBD2. The trim removed 1 base at V and 5 bases at J, leaving 6 bases unmatched. This CDR3 comprises 15 residues. From germline, CDR1 is SGHRS and CDR2 YFSETQ. The CDR3 protein is CASSLPGLDNNEQFF. CDR3 nucleotide sequence: TGCGCCAGCAGCTTGCCTGGACTAGACAACAATGAGCAGTTCTTC.

The DNA for the CDR3 is TGTGCCAGCAGGCACAGGGTAGACTCCGCAGACTACAATGAGCAGTTCTTC. As protein: CASRHRVDSADYNEQFF. This chain connects TRBV11-2 to TRBJ2-1; possibly TRBD1 for D (6 bases). V was shortened by 6 bases and J by 3 bases, with 21 bases between the two germline ends. The CDR3 is 17 residues long. Per germline, CDR1 SGHAT and CDR2 FQNNGV.

The V and J genes are TRBV2 and TRBJ2-1; D is unclear. CDR1 and CDR2 (germline): SNHLY, FYNNEI. The CDR3 totals 15 residues. V was pared by 4 bases and J by 4 bases, with 14 bases between. The CDR3 here is CASSGDWWDYNEQFF. Written as DNA, the CDR3 is TGTGCCAGCAGTGGGGATTGGTGGGATTACAATGAGCAGTTCTTC.

The chain links TRBV19 to TRBJ2-3; D ambiguous. Trimming left V 3 bases short and J 2 bases short, with 9 bases between. Germline CDR1 and CDR2: LNHDA and SQIVND (reference sequence). This CDR3 region has 14 residues. In nucleotides, the CDR3 is TGTGCCAGTAGTATTCGGCTCCCCACAGATACGCAGTATTTT. Residues: CASSIRLPTDTQYF.

This clone was seen a few times. This rearrangement joins TRBV19 to TRBJ1-2, with D possibly TRBD1 on 6 matching bases. The CDR3 totals 15 residues. V was shortened by 2 bases and J by 4 bases, with 14 bases between the two germline ends. Looked up from germline, CDR1 is LNHDA and CDR2 is SQIVND (reference sequence). The CDR3 coding sequence is TGTGCCAGTAGTATACTCCACAGGGCACCCTATGGCTACACCTTC. As protein: CASSILHRAPYGYTF.

The chain has TRBV20-1 and TRBJ1-2, with D hard to call. Germline V CDR1 and CDR2: DFQATT, SNEGSKA (reference sequence). V was pared by 4 bases and J by 6 bases, with 9 bases between. The CDR3 totals 11 residues. CDR3 sequence (DNA): TGCAGTGCTAAATTCTACGATGGCTACACCTTC. It encodes CSAKFYDGYTF.